Listed here are 28 T cell receptor beta chains from one sample, sequenced in a study of beta chain features in type 1 diabetes (dated by TCRdb to between 2018 and 2020). Receptor amplification or capture employed the immunoSEQ multiplex PCR assay. All of the isolated RNA was reverse transcribed with the High Capacity cDNA Reverse Transcription Kit, so expressed TCRB transcripts were sequenced. Sourced from immuneACCESS, this table was stored by TCRdb with only in-frame sequences that have V and J called. A share of the clones is absent; for the studies checked, an unresolved V gene accounts for under half, and the remainder has no known explanation. The sample table contains around 340,000 clones; only one count was recorded for about 18% of them. The ten most abundant clones make up about 0.045% of the sample. The sequenced sample was naive CD4+ T cells from blood. The cell subset or site label on this specimen signifies: true naive CD4+ T cells. The receptors stem from a woman under 30 in good health.

CDR3 amino acids: CASSFRAGEKLFF. CDR3 DNA: TGTGCCAGCAGCTTTAGAGCCGGGGAAAAACTGTTTTTT. The V gene is TRBV7-2, the J gene TRBJ1-4; D ambiguous. The V and J ends lost 3 bases and 8 bases respectively, with 10 bases between them. Per the germline V gene, CDR1 is SGHTA and CDR2 is FQGNSA. There are 13 residues in the CDR3.

J is TRBJ1-1 and V is TRBV11-2; D uncertain. Germline assignment: CDR1 SGHAT and CDR2 FQNNGV. Trimming stripped 4 bases from V and 3 bases from J, with 3 bases between. The length of the CDR3 is 11 residues. This CDR3 is CASSYYTEAFF. The CDR3 region has the DNA TGTGCCAGCAGCTACTACACTGAAGCTTTCTTT. Using reference TRBV11-2 and TRBJ1-1 for the parts outside the CDR3, the full variable domain is EAGVAQSPRYKIIEKRQSVAFWCNPISGHATLYWYQQILGQGPKLLIQFQNNGVVDDSQLPKDRFSAERLKGVDSTLKIQPAKLEDSAVYLCASSYYTEAFFGQGTRLTVV.

In its sample, this clone was seen a few times. The chain recombines TRBV7-9 with TRBJ1-4; D not resolved. The CDR3 runs 15 residues. V was shortened by 4 bases and J by 6 bases, with 15 bases between the two germline ends. Germline CDR1 SEHNR, CDR2 FQNEAQ (reference sequence). CDR3 sequence: CASSYGGSYYEKLFF. In DNA, the CDR3 is TGTGCCAGCAGCTACGGAGGATCGTATTATGAAAAACTGTTTTTT.

This clone was detected a few times. The chain employs TRBV7-9 and TRBJ1-2; the match to TRBD1 covers 11 bases. The CDR3 is 15 amino acids. Germline V gene sequence: CDR1 SEHNR, CDR2 FQNEAQ (reference sequence). J lost 6 bases, V lost 5 bases, and 8 bases had no gene match. The CDR3 sequence is CASSTGTGGFDGYTF. The CDR3 DNA sequence: TGTGCCAGCAGCACAGGGACAGGGGGGTTCGATGGCTACACCTTC. Using reference TRBV7-9 and TRBJ1-2 for the parts outside the CDR3, the full variable domain is DTGVSQNPRHKITKRGQNVTFRCDPISEHNRLYWYRQTLGQGPEFLTYFQNEAQLEKSRLLSDRFSAERPKGSFSTLEIQRTEQGDSAMYLCASSTGTGGFDGYTFGSGTRLTVV.

This clone appeared once. Here the CDR3 reads CATSRDQGAYGYTF. CDR3 nucleotide sequence: TGTGCCACCAGCAGAGATCAAGGGGCCTATGGCTACACCTTC. The chain joins TRBV15 to TRBJ1-2, with D perhaps matching TRBD1 (5 bases). This CDR3 has 14 amino acids. V was clipped by 0 bases and J by 4 bases, with 9 bases between them. Germline V gives CDR1 LNHNV, CDR2 YYDKDF (reference sequence).

J is TRBJ1-4 and V is TRBV30; D not certain. The CDR3 sequence is 12 residues long. Germline V CDR1 and CDR2: GTSNPN, SVGIG (reference sequence). With 7 bases removed from V and 7 bases from J, the gap between germline ends came to 13 bases. Written as DNA, the CDR3 is TGTGCCTCTTCGGGATACGGTGAAAAACTGTTTTTT. The encoded protein is CASSGYGEKLFF.

The rearrangement uses TRBV7-2 and TRBJ1-5; D not certain. The V gene lost 5 bases and the J gene lost 3 bases, with 8 bases spanning the gap. The CDR3 totals 13 residues. Germline V lookup: CDR1 SGHTA, CDR2 FQGNSA. CDR3 residues: CASSRGSNQPQHF. CDR3 in DNA: TGTGCCAGCAGCCGAGGGTCCAATCAGCCCCAGCATTTT.

Only a few counts were recorded for this clone. The J gene is TRBJ2-1, the V gene TRBV7-8; TRBD2 agrees at 8 bases. The CDR3 extends over 16 amino acids. V was pared by 5 bases and J by 7 bases, with 13 bases of the junction left unmatched. The V gene's germline CDR1 is SGHVS and CDR2 FQNEAQ. The CDR3 DNA sequence: TGTGCCAGCAGCCCTGTCCCAGCGGGAGTAAAAAATGAGCAGTTCTTC. The encoded protein is CASSPVPAGVKNEQFF. The whole variable domain, remainder taken from reference TRBV7-8 and TRBJ2-1, is GAGVSQSPRYKVAKRGQDVALRCDPISGHVSLFWYQQALGQGPEFLTYFQNEAQLDKSGLPSDRFFAERPEGSVSTLKIQRTQQEDSAVYLCASSPVPAGVKNEQFFGPGTRLTVL.

This clone has just a few counts. The chain couples TRBV29-1 to TRBJ2-2, with D possibly matching TRBD2 (5 bases). Germline V gene sequence: CDR1 SQVTM, CDR2 ANQGSEA. There are 16 residues in the CDR3. The V gene lost 4 bases and the J gene lost 1 base, with 16 bases spanning the gap. The CDR3 spells CSVGIVGAKNTGELFF. In DNA form, the CDR3 reads TGCAGCGTTGGAATAGTGGGAGCAAAGAACACCGGGGAGCTGTTTTTT.

The chain has TRBV11-2 and TRBJ2-4; 8 nucleotides align to TRBD2. Trimming removed 5 bases from V and 10 bases from J; junction bases left unmatched: 13. CDR1 SGHAT and CDR2 FQNNGV come from the germline V gene. This CDR3 region has 15 residues. The CDR3 loop is CASSPLAGRGIIQYF. CDR3 nucleotide sequence: TGTGCCAGCAGCCCCCTAGCGGGCCGGGGAATTATTCAGTACTTC.

This sequence joins TRBV28 and TRBJ1-2; 7 bases match TRBD1. CDR1 MDHEN and CDR2 SYDVKM come from the germline V gene. The CDR3 is 14 amino acids. V lost 5 bases, J lost 8 bases, and 11 bases stayed unmatched. CDR3 sequence reads: CASSPGQASGGYTF. The DNA for the CDR3 is TGTGCCAGCAGTCCAGGACAGGCCTCGGGGGGCTACACCTTC.

The chain couples TRBV25-1 to TRBJ2-1, with no clear D. Trimming took 5 bases from V and 13 from J, leaving 18 bases between them. The CDR3 extends over 13 amino acids. The germline gives CDR1 MGHDK, CDR2 SYGVNS. The CDR3 nucleotides are TGTGCCAGCAGTAGTAATCACCTTCGGGTTCAGTTCTTC. Protein sequence: CASSSNHLRVQFF.

This clone was picked up a small number of times. CDR3 residues: CAGADRANNTEAFF. DNA for the CDR3: TGTGCCGGGGCAGACAGGGCCAACAACACTGAAGCTTTCTTT. The chain employs TRBV11-3 and TRBJ1-1, with 7 bases aligning to TRBD1. The V gene's germline CDR1 is SGHNT and CDR2 YENEEA. Trimming cost V 11 bases and J 2 bases; bases outside gene matches: 11. The CDR3 extends over 14 amino acids.

This chain uses TRBV5-1 with TRBJ2-2; D perhaps matches TRBD1 (6 bases). V was clipped by 5 bases and J by 0 bases, with 11 bases between them. This CDR3 has 15 amino acids. Germline CDR1 and CDR2: SGHRS and YFSETQ. The CDR3 spells CASRAGTPNTGELFF. The CDR3 nucleotides are TGCGCCAGCAGGGCCGGGACACCGAACACCGGGGAGCTGTTTTTT.

The chain couples TRBV6-5 to TRBJ1-2, with TRBD1 matching 10 bases. V gave up 0 bases and J gave up 4 bases; unmatched junction bases: 5. Germline V lookup: CDR1 MNHEY, CDR2 SVGAGI. The CDR3 covers 16 residues. The CDR3 sequence is CASSYSATGGGYGYTF. As DNA, the CDR3 is TGTGCCAGCAGTTACTCCGCGACAGGGGGCGGCTATGGCTACACCTTC.

In its sample, this clone was seen a few times. The chain is built from TRBV7-9 and TRBJ2-4; tentatively, D is TRBD1 (5 bases). V was shortened by 2 bases and J by 0 bases, with 8 bases between the two germline ends. The CDR3 is made up of 15 amino acids. The germline V gene has CDR1 SEHNR and CDR2 FQNEAQ (reference sequence). The CDR3 protein is CASSLQGLAKNIQYF. The CDR3 bases are TGTGCCAGCAGCTTACAGGGTCTAGCCAAAAACATTCAGTACTTC.

The J gene is TRBJ2-2, the V gene TRBV5-1; D is ambiguous. Trimming took 2 bases from V and 3 from J, leaving 5 bases between them. The CDR3 is 13 amino acids. The germline CDR1 and CDR2 sequences are SGHRS and YFSETQ. CDR3 DNA: TGCGCCAGCAGCTTAACGGACACCGGGGAGCTGTTTTTT. This codes for CASSLTDTGELFF.

The V and J genes are TRBV30 and TRBJ2-3; 8 bases are shared with TRBD1. The CDR3 runs 17 residues. Trimming at V came to 2 bases and at J to 2 bases, leaving 12 bases not matched to a gene. The germline V gene has CDR1 GTSNPN and CDR2 SVGIG (reference sequence). CDR3 nucleotides: TGTGCCTGGAGTTTCTCCCGGACAGGGAGATACACAGATACGCAGTATTTT. Translation: CAWSFSRTGRYTDTQYF.

The chain links TRBV30 to TRBJ1-5; D unclear. Germline values: CDR1 GTSNPN, CDR2 SVGIG (reference sequence). This CDR3 is built from 13 residues. V was clipped by 1 base and J by 7 bases, with 11 bases between them. In DNA, the CDR3 is TGTGCCTGGAGTGCTACGGGAGGACAGCCCCAGCATTTT. Its translation is CAWSATGGQPQHF.

This clone has just a few counts. The J gene is TRBJ2-7, the V gene TRBV15, with a possible D match to TRBD1 (5 bases). Between the trimmed V and J ends, which lost 0 bases and 0 bases, there was a span of 9 bases. The CDR3 is 15 residues long. The V gene's germline CDR1 is LNHNV and CDR2 YYDKDF (reference sequence). The CDR3 here is CATSRDRVLSYEQYF. The CDR3 DNA reads as TGTGCCACCAGCAGAGACAGGGTCCTCTCCTACGAGCAGTACTTC.

This clone occurred a few times. The chain has TRBV5-1 and TRBJ2-7, with 9 positions matching TRBD1. The CDR3 has 15 amino acids. The germline V gene has CDR1 SGHRS and CDR2 YFSETQ. Trimming cost V 0 bases and J 5 bases; bases outside gene matches: 6. The CDR3 DNA follows: TGCGCCAGCAGCTTGGGCCCCGGGACAGGGCACGAGCAGTACTTC. Protein sequence: CASSLGPGTGHEQYF.

This sequence joins TRBV9 and TRBJ2-5; 7 bases map to TRBD1. V shed 1 base, J shed 5 bases, and the junction held 5 bases outside the gene matches. Germline loops: CDR1 SGDLS, CDR2 YYNGEE. The CDR3 has 14 residues. DNA of the CDR3: TGTGCCAGCAGCGTATCAAGGGGGCCCGAGACCCAGTACTTC. Translation gives CASSVSRGPETQYF.

In this sample, this clone turned up once. V is TRBV6-1 and J is TRBJ2-7, with 8 bases that match TRBD1. CDR3 length: 16 amino acids. Trimming took 3 bases from V and 0 from J; bases not matched to a gene: 7. Germline CDR1 reads MNHNS; CDR2 reads SASEGT. CDR3 bases: TGTGCCAGCAGTGAGAAAGGGACAGGTAACTCCTACGAGCAGTACTTC. Translated, it gives CASSEKGTGNSYEQYF.

The J gene is TRBJ2-5, the V gene TRBV9, with TRBD2 matching over 8 bases. The CDR3 runs 16 residues. After removal of 0 bases from V and 2 bases from J, the junction contained 6 bases not matched to a gene. Germline loops: CDR1 SGDLS, CDR2 YYNGEE. The CDR3 nucleotides are TGTGCCAGCAGCGTAGGAGCAGCGGGGGCTCAAGAGACCCAGTACTTC. This encodes CASSVGAAGAQETQYF.

V is TRBV29-1 and J is TRBJ2-3; TRBD2 aligns across 8 bases. The CDR3 is 16 amino acids. In germline, CDR1 is SQVTM, CDR2 ANQGSEA. The V segment lost 2 bases and the J segment 0 bases; nucleotides outside the gene matches: 7. Here the CDR3 reads CSVERVAGTSTDTQYF. CDR3 nucleotides: TGCAGCGTTGAAAGGGTAGCGGGGACCAGCACAGATACGCAGTATTTT.

The sample holds a few counts of this clone. The V and J genes are TRBV5-1 and TRBJ2-3; TRBD2 matches at 10 bases. Germline CDR1 is SGHRS and CDR2 is YFSETQ. The CDR3 runs 14 residues. V was clipped by 6 bases and J by 5 bases; unmatched bases: 6. The CDR3 loop reads CASTMGLARDTQYF. The CDR3 nucleotides are TGCGCCAGCACAATGGGACTAGCGAGAGATACGCAGTATTTT.

The chain carries TRBV7-2 and TRBJ2-7; 12 bases match TRBD1. The CDR3 runs to 14 residues. Germline CDR1 and CDR2: SGHTA and FQGNSA. V shed 5 bases, J shed 7 bases, and the junction held 6 bases outside the gene matches. In DNA form, the CDR3 reads TGTGCCAGCAGCCTGGGACAGGGGGCCTTAGAGCAGTACTTC. Translation: CASSLGQGALEQYF.

This clone was detected only a few times. The chain joins TRBV5-1 to TRBJ2-1, with TRBD2 matching over 7 bases. Germline V gives CDR1 SGHRS, CDR2 YFSETQ. The junction had 12 bases not matched to a gene; V was cut back by 3 bases and J by 9 bases. The CDR3 runs 15 residues. CDR3 sequence reads: CASSWTSLRTIEQFF. Here the CDR3 DNA reads TGCGCCAGCAGCTGGACTAGTCTTCGCACAATTGAGCAGTTCTTC.